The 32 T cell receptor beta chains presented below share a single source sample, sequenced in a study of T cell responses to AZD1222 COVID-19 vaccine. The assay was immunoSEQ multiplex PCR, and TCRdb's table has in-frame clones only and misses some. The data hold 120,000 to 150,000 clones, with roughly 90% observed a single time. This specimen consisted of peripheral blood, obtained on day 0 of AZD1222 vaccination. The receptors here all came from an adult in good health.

The chain's CDR3 is CATSRDRGRGEQYF. The CDR3 DNA reads as TGTGCCACCAGCAGAGATAGAGGGAGGGGGGAGCAGTACTTC. The chain links TRBV15 to TRBJ2-7, with D maybe TRBD2 (7 bases). CDR3 length: 14 amino acids. The germline V gene encodes CDR1 LNHNV and CDR2 YYDKDF (reference sequence). Trimming cost V 0 bases and J 7 bases, with 13 bases left between them.

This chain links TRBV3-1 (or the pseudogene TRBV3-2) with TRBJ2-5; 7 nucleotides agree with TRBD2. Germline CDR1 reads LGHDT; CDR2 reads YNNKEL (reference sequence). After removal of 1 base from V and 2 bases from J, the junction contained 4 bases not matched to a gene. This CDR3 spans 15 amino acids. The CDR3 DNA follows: TGTGCCAGCAGCCAAGGAAGGGACTATCAAGAGACCCAGTACTTC. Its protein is CASSQGRDYQETQYF.

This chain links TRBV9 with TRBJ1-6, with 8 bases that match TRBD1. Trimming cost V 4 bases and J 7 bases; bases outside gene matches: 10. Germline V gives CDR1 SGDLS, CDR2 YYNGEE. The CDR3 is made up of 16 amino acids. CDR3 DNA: TGTGCCAGCAGCCGGGAGGGGGGACAGGTCAATTCACCCCTCCACTTT. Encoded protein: CASSREGGQVNSPLHF. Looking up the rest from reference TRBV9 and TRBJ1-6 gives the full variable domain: DSGVTQTPKHLITATGQRVTLRCSPRSGDLSVYWYQQSLDQGLQFLIQYYNGEERAKGNILERFSAQQFPDLHSELNLSSLELGDSALYFCASSREGGQVNSPLHFGNGTRLTVT.

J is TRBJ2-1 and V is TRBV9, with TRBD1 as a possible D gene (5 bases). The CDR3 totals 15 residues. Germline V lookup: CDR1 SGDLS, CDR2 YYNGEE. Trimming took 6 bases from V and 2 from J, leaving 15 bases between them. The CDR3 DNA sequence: TGTGCCAGCACCCGCGACAGAGGAACCTACAATGAGCAGTTCTTC. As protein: CASTRDRGTYNEQFF.

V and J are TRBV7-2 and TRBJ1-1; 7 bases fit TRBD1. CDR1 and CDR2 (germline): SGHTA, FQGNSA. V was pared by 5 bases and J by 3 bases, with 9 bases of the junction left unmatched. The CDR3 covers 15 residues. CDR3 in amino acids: CASSRQTGLYTEAFF. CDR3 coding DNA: TGTGCCAGCAGCCGCCAGACAGGGTTGTACACTGAAGCTTTCTTT. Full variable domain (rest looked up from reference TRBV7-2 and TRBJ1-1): GAGVSQSPSNKVTEKGKDVELRCDPISGHTALYWYRQSLGQGLEFLIYFQGNSAPDKSGLPSDRFSAERTGGSVSTLTIQRTQQEDSAVYLCASSRQTGLYTEAFFGQGTRLTVV.

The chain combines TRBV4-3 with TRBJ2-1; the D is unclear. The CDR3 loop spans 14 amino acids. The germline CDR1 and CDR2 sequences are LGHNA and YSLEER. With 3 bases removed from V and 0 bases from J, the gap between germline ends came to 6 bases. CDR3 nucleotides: TGCGCCAGCAGCCACGCGGACTCCTACAATGAGCAGTTCTTC. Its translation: CASSHADSYNEQFF.

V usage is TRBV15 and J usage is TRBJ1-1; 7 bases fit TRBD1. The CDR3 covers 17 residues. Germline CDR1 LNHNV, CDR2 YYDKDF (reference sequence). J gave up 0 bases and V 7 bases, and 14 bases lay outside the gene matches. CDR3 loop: CATTPRGGRGMNTEAFF. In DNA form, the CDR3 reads TGTGCCACCACCCCGAGAGGGGGCAGGGGGATGAACACTGAAGCTTTCTTT.

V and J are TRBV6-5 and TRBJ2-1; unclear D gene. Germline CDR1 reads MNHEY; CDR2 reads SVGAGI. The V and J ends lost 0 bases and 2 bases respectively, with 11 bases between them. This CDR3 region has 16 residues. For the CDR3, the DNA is TGTGCCAGCAGTTACTCGATGGGCCCAGCCTACAATGAGCAGTTCTTC. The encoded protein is CASSYSMGPAYNEQFF.

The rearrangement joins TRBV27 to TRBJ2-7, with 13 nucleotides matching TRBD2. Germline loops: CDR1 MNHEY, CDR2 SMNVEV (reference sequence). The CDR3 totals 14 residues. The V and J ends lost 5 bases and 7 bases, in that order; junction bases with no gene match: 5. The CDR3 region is CASSRTSGSVEQYF. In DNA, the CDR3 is TGTGCCAGCAGTAGGACTAGCGGGAGTGTGGAGCAGTACTTC.

The CDR3 loop reads CASSYSMDPGDFNTGELFF. In DNA, the CDR3 is TGTGCCAGCAGTTACTCGATGGACCCGGGGGACTTTAACACCGGGGAGCTGTTTTTT. The rearrangement joins TRBV6-2 or TRBV6-3 to TRBJ2-2; tentatively, D is TRBD2 (6 bases). From germline, CDR1 is MNHEY and CDR2 SVGEGT. The CDR3 has 19 amino acids. The V end lost 0 bases, the J end lost 2 bases, and 19 bases lay between the germline ends.

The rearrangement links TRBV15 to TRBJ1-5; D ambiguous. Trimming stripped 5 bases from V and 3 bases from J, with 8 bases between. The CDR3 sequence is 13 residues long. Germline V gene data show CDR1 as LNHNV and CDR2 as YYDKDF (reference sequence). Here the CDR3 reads CATSVGDNQPQHF. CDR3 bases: TGTGCCACCAGCGTCGGGGACAATCAGCCCCAGCATTTT.

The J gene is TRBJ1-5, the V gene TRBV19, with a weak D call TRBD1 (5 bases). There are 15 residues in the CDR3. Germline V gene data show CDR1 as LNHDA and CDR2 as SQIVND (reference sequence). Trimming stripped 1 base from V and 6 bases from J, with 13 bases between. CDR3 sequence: CASSIGGTVRQPQHF. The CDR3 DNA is TGTGCCAGTAGTATAGGGGGCACAGTGCGTCAGCCCCAGCATTTT.

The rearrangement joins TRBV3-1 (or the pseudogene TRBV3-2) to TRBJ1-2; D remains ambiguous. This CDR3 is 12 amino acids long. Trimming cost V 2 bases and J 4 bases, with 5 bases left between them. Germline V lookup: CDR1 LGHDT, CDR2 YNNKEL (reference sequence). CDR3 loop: CASSQPLYGYTF. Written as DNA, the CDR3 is TGTGCCAGCAGCCAACCACTCTATGGCTACACCTTC.

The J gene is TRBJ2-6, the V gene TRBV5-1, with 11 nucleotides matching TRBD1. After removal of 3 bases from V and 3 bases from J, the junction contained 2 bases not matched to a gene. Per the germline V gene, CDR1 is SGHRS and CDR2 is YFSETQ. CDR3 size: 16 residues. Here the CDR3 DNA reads TGCGCCAGCAGCTGGACAGGGGGCGGTGGGGCCAACGTCCTGACTTTC. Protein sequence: CASSWTGGGGANVLTF.

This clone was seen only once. This CDR3 is CASRRGLGPNTEAFF. The CDR3 nucleotides read TGTGCCAGCAGGAGGGGATTGGGGCCGAACACTGAAGCTTTCTTT. The V gene is TRBV27, the J gene TRBJ1-1; a possible D gene is TRBD1 (5 bases). This CDR3 comprises 15 residues. V shed 6 bases and J shed 1 base, with 15 bases lying between them. From germline, CDR1 is MNHEY and CDR2 SMNVEV (reference sequence).

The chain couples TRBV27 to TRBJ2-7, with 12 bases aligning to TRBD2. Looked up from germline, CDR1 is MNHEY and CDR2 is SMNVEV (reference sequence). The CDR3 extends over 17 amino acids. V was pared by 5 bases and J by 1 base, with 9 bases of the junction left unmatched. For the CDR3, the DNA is TGTGCCAGCAGTCCCCGGACTAGCGGGACCCTTTCCTACGAGCAGTACTTC. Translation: CASSPRTSGTLSYEQYF.

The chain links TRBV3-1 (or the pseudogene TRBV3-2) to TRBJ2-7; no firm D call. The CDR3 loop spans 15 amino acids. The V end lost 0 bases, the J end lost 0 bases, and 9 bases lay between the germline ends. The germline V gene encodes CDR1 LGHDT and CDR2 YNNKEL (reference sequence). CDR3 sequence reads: CASSQDSKSSYEQYF. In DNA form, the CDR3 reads TGTGCCAGCAGCCAAGATTCAAAGAGCTCCTACGAGCAGTACTTC.

CDR3 loop: CASSFELGNTQYF. The CDR3 DNA follows: TGTGCCAGCAGCTTTGAACTGGGAAATACGCAGTATTTT. The J gene is TRBJ2-3, the V gene TRBV5-5, with D uncertain. Trimming pared 2 bases from V and 7 bases from J, leaving 11 bases between. The length of the CDR3 is 13 residues. Per the germline V gene, CDR1 is SGHKS and CDR2 is YYEKEE (reference sequence).

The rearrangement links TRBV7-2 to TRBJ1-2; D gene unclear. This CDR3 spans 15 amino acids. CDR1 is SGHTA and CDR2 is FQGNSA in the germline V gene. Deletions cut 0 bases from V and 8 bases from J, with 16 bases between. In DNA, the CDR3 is TGTGCCAGCAGCTTAGCCCGGGCCCTCACCCAAGGCTACACCTTC. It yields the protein CASSLARALTQGYTF.

The CDR3 here is CATRDRKETQYF. CDR3 in DNA: TGTGCCACCAGGGACAGAAAAGAGACCCAGTACTTC. The rearrangement uses TRBV19 and TRBJ2-5; TRBD1 agrees at 7 bases. V lost 10 bases, J lost 3 bases, and 5 bases stayed unmatched. This CDR3 spans 12 amino acids. Per the germline V gene, CDR1 is LNHDA and CDR2 is SQIVND (reference sequence).

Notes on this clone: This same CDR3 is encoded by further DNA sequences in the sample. The CDR3 is CATSDGAGQPQHF. In DNA, the CDR3 is TGTGCCACCAGTGACGGGGCGGGACAGCCCCAGCATTTT. The chain couples TRBV24-1 to TRBJ1-5, with TRBD1 as a possible D gene (5 bases). The CDR3 sequence is 13 residues long. Germline V CDR1 and CDR2: KGHDR, SFDVKD. Trimming shortened V by 4 bases and J by 7 bases, and 10 bases separated the two germline ends.

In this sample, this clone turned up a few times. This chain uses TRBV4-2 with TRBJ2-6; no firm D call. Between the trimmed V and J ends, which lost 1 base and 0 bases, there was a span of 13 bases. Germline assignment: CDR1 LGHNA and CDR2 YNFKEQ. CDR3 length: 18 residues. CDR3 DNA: TGTGCCAGCAGCCAAGGAGTGTGGCCCCCCTCTGGGGCCAACGTCCTGACTTTC. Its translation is CASSQGVWPPSGANVLTF.

The CDR3 region is CASSLNRRETQYF. CDR3 in DNA: TGTGCCAGCAGTCTAAATAGGCGAGAGACCCAGTACTTC. The chain carries TRBV12-3 or TRBV12-4 and TRBJ2-5; no clear D. V lost 5 bases and J 4 bases, leaving 11 bases between the germline ends. This CDR3 region has 13 residues.

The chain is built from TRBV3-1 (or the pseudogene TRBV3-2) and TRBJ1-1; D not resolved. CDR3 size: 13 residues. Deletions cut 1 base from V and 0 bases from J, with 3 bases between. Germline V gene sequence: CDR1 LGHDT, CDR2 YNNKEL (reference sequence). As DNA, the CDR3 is TGTGCCAGCAGCCAAGGCGTGAACACTGAAGCTTTCTTT. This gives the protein CASSQGVNTEAFF.

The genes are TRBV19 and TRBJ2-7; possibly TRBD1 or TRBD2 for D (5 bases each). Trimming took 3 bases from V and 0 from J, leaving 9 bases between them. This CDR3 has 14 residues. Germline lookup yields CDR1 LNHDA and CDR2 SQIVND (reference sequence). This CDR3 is CASSIYGTSYEQYF. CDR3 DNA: TGTGCCAGTAGTATTTACGGGACCTCCTACGAGCAGTACTTC.

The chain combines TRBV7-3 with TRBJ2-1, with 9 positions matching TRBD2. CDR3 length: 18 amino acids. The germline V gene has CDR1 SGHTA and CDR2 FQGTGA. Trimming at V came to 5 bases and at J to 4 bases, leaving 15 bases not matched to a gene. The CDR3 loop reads CASSPQSSGGMGYNEQFF. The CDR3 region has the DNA TGTGCCAGCAGCCCCCAATCGAGCGGGGGGATGGGGTACAATGAGCAGTTCTTC.

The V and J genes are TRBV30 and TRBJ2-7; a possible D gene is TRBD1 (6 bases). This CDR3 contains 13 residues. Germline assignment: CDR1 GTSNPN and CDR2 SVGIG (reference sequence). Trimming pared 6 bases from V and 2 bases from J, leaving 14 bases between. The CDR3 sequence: CACDRTLAYEQYF. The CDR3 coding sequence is TGTGCCTGTGACAGGACCCTCGCCTACGAGCAGTACTTC.

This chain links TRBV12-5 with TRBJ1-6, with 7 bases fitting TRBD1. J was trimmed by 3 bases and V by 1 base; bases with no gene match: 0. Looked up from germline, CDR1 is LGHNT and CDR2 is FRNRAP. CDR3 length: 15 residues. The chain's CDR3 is CASGLGTGYNSPLHF. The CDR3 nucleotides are TGTGCTAGTGGTTTGGGGACAGGCTATAATTCACCCCTCCACTTT.

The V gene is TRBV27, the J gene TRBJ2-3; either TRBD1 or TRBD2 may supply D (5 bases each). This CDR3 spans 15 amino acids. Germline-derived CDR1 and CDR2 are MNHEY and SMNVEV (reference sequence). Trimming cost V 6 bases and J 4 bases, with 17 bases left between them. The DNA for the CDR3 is TGTGCCAGCAGCGAACCGGGGCTAGGAGCAGATACGCAGTATTTT. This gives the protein CASSEPGLGADTQYF.

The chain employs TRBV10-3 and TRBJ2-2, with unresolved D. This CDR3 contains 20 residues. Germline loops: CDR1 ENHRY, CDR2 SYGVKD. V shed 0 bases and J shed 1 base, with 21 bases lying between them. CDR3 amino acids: CAISESPAPLSSRNTGELFF. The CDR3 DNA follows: TGTGCCATCAGTGAGTCCCCCGCCCCCCTCTCGTCGCGGAACACCGGGGAGCTGTTTTTT.

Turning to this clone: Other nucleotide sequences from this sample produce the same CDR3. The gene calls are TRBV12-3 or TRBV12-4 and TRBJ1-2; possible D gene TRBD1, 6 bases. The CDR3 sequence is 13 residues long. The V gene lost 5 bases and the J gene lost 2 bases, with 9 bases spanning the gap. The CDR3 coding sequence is TGTGCCAGCAGTCTCACAGGGAACTATGGCTACACCTTC. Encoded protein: CASSLTGNYGYTF.

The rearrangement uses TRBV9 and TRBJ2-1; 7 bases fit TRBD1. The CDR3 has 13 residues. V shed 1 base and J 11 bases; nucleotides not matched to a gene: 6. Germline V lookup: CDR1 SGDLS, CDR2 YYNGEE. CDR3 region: CASSVQGTEKQFF. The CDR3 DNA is TGTGCCAGCAGCGTACAAGGGACAGAAAAGCAGTTCTTC.